This T cell receptor beta chain comes out of a study of blood T cell repertoires in COVID-19. Study-wide context: Specimens from acute and convalescent COVID-19 originated in the United States, Italy and Spain.

This CDR3 spans 12 amino acids. V was clipped by 7 bases and J by 2 bases, with 8 bases between them. The V gene's germline CDR1 is SNHLY and CDR2 FYNNEI. Under the authors' procedure: Amplification with reference gene primers provided the estimates of nucleated cell counts. TCRdb's copy holds only in-frame clones and misses some; the assay was immunoSEQ multiplex PCR. V, J and clone size derive from that table, while D and trimming were established from the DNA sequence. The sample lists some 240,000 clones; just under 85% were seen once. The sequencing input was peripheral blood. The sequence came from a woman over 75 with acute or convalescent COVID-19. The rearrangement joins TRBV2 to TRBJ1-2, with unresolved D. The CDR3 DNA reads TGTGCCAGCAAGATGGCAAACTATGGCTACACCTTC. Translated, it gives CASKMANYGYTF. The complete variable domain, with remaining parts taken from reference TRBV2 and TRBJ1-2, reads EPEVTQTPSHQVTQMGQEVILRCVPISNHLYFYWYRQILGQKVEFLVSFYNNEISEKSEIFDDQFSVERPDGSNFTLKIRSTKLEDSAMYFCASKMANYGYTFGSGTRLTVV.